This T cell receptor beta chain derives from a study of blood T cell repertoires in COVID-19. Looking at the study overall: PBMCs, B-cell-depleted T cells, or T cells were the source of the cDNA or gDNA that made up the material.

CDR3 length: 15 amino acids. CDR1 and CDR2 (germline): KGHDR, SFDVKD. The J segment lost 9 bases and the V segment lost 3 bases, leaving 12 bases of the junction unmatched. Grouping used clinical history reported by participants in a survey and questionnaire. In the study's own analysis: Amplification of reference gene primers provided the estimated nucleated cell counts. Sequencing used immunoSEQ multiplex PCR; TCRdb keeps in-frame clones, though not all of them. V and J calls and clone size are as listed in that table; D and trimming were resolved from the DNA. This repertoire shows 130,000 or so clones, about four fifths found once; its top ten account for approximately 3.5%.

The sequenced sample was PBMCs or T cells enriched from blood (not recorded which). The sequence was collected from a woman between 25 and 40 years old who had recovered from COVID-19. The J gene is TRBJ2-7, the V gene TRBV24-1; 8 nucleotides match TRBD1. CDR3 DNA sequence: TGTGCCACCAGTGATACAGGGACAGGTGATGTGGGGCAGTACTTC. This gives the protein CATSDTGTGDVGQYF.